This T cell receptor (beta chain) emerged from a study of blood T cell repertoires in COVID-19. Overall study context: Specimens from acute and convalescent COVID-19 originated in the United States, Italy and Spain.

The assay was immunoSEQ multiplex PCR, and TCRdb's table has in-frame clones only and misses some. This sample has roughly 190,000 clones, with 75% to 90% found just once. The source is a man aged 55 to 70 with acute or convalescent COVID-19. Material: peripheral blood.

In nucleotides, the CDR3 is TGTGCTAGGCCGTATAGTCGGGACAGACGCACAGATACGCAGTATTTT. It yields the protein CARPYSRDRRTDTQYF. The chain links TRBV7-7 to TRBJ2-3; 7 bases map to TRBD1. The V gene's germline CDR1 is SSHAT and CDR2 FNYEAQ (reference sequence). The length of the CDR3 is 16 residues.